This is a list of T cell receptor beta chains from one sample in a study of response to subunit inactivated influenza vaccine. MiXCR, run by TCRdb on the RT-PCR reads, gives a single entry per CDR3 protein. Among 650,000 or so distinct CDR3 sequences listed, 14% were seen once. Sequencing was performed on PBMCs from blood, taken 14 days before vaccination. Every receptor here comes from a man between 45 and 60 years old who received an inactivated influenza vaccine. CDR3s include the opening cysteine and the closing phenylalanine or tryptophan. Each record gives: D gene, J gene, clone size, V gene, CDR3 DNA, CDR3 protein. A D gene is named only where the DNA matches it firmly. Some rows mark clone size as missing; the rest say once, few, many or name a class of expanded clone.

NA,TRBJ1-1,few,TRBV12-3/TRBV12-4,TGTGCCAGCAGTTTAGCGGGCGGTTTTGAAGCTTTCTTT,CASSLAGGFEAFF
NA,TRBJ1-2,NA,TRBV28,TGTGCCAGCAGAGCCGGGCAGGGTAGGGGCTACACCTTC,CASRAGQGRGYTF
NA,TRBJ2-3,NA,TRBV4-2,TGTGCCAGCAGCCAAAAACAGGGTGGGGGCACAGATACGCAGTATTTT,CASSQKQGGGTDTQYF
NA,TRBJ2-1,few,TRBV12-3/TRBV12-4,TGTGCCAGCAGCCAAGGGGCATCGGAGTTCTTC,CASSQGASEFF
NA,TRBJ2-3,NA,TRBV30,TGTGCCTGGAGTCCACAGACAGATACGCAGTATTTT,CAWSPQTDTQYF
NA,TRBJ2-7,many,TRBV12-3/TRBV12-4,TGTGCCAGCAGTTCGGACCTAGCCTACGAGCAGTACTTC,CASSSDLAYEQYF
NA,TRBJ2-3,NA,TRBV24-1,TGTGCCACCAGTGAACCGGGACGGCCCCTACCTCATACGCAGTATTTT,CATSEPGRPLPHTQYF
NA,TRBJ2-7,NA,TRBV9,TGTGCCAGCAGCCTATCGGGACAACCATACGAGCAGTACTTC,CASSLSGQPYEQYF
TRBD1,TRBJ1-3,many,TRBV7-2,TGTGCCAGCAGCTTAGAGCGCCCACAGGGGGCCAACACCATATATTTT,CASSLERPQGANTIYF
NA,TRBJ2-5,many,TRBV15,TGTGCCACCAGCAGAGTCGGGGGCCAAGAGACCCAGTACTTC,CATSRVGGQETQYF
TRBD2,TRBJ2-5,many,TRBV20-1,TGCAGTGCTAGAGAACTAGCGGGAAGGCAAGAGACCCAGTACTTC,CSARELAGRQETQYF
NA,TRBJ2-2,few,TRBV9,TGTGCCAGCAGCGTCGCTGGCGCGAACACCGGGGAGCTGTTTTTT,CASSVAGANTGELFF
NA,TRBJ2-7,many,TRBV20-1,TGCAGTGCTAGGGGCCGACAGCCTCGTTCCTACGAGCAGTACTTC,CSARGRQPRSYEQYF
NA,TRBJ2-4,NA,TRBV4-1,TGCGCCAGCAGCCAAGATCCATGGGAACGCGGGGATCAGTACTTC,CASSQDPWERGDQYF
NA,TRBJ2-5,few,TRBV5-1,TGCGCCAGCAGCTTGTCGGGGACACAAGAGACCCAGTACTTC,CASSLSGTQETQYF
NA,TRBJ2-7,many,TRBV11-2,TGTGCCAGCAGCTTAGCGCAGGGGAGGGCCTACGAGCAGTACTTC,CASSLAQGRAYEQYF
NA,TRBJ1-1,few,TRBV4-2,TGTGCCAGCAGCCAAGACCATAGGGACGGATGGACTGAAGCTTTCTTT,CASSQDHRDGWTEAFF
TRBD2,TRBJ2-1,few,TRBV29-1,TGCAGCGTAGCTCGGACTAGCGGGAATGATGAGCAGTTCTTC,CSVARTSGNDEQFF
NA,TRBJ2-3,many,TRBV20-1,TGCAGTGCTAGAGCTAACCTCGCGGGACCCAAGGGCCCCAGTACGCAGTATTTT,CSARANLAGPKGPSTQYF
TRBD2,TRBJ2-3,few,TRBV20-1,TGCAGTGCTAGCGGAACACGGGGGGGCACAGATACGCAGTATTTT,CSASGTRGGTDTQYF
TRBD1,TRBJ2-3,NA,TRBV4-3,TGCGCCAGCAGCCAAGATACCGGGACAGGGTTTTATTTCACAGATACGCAGTATTTT,CASSQDTGTGFYFTDTQYF
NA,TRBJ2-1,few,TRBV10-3,TGTGCCGTAAGCCCGGCGGGGAGCTCCTACAATGAGCAGTTCTTC,CAVSPAGSSYNEQFF
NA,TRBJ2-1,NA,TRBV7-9,TGTGCCAGCAGCTCCGGCTCCGGGACTCGGAACTACAATGAGCAGTTCTTC,CASSSGSGTRNYNEQFF
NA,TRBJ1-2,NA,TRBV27,TGTGCCAGCAGTTTATCAGGGAACCCGGGCTACACCTTC,CASSLSGNPGYTF
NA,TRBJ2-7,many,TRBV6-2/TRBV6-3,TGTGCCAGCAAGATTGCCCAGAACTTACCCTACGAGCAGTACTTC,CASKIAQNLPYEQYF
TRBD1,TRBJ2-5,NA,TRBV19,TGTGCCAGTAGGTCGACAGGGGGCAGCGAGACCCAGTACTTC,CASRSTGGSETQYF
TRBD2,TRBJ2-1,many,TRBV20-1,TGCAGTGCTAGTAGCGGGACTAGCGGGAGATATGAGCAGTTCTTC,CSASSGTSGRYEQFF
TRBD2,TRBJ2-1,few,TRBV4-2,TGTGCCAGCAGCCAAGCGGGCGGGAGGACCAACAATGAGCAGTTCTTC,CASSQAGGRTNNEQFF
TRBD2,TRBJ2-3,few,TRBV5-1,TGCGCCAGCAGCTTGGAGGGGACTAGCGGGAGCACAGATACGCAGTATTTT,CASSLEGTSGSTDTQYF